The source of this TCR beta chain is a study of T cells in Graves' hyperthyroidism and ophthalmopathy. Study as a whole: Blood from the periphery was taken at initial diagnosis, before any treatment.

This clonotype was found many times. Its target is not known. The TCR beta CDR3 regions underwent amplification using RNA transcripts as the source. HTBI primers were used for first-round RT-PCR of the TCR CDR3. TCRdb ran MiXCR on the multiplex PCR reads and lists one entry per CDR3 protein. The sample has 300,000 to 450,000 distinct CDR3 sequences, roughly 13% seen once. Each patient was aged 18 to 65 and had newly diagnosed hyperthyroidism of under 2 months' duration. Preceding any ophthalmopathy symptoms, the blood sample dates from first hyperthyroidism diagnosis. Study results and caveats: Ophthalmopathy got predicted by the model a median around 6.8 months before its onset.

CDR1 is MNHNS and CDR2 is SASEGT in the germline V gene. The CDR3 sequence is 16 residues long. V gave up 5 bases and J gave up 9 bases; unmatched junction bases: 13. What was sequenced was blood. The source is a man aged 25-45 years with Graves' hyperthyroidism that later progressed to Graves' ophthalmopathy. This chain joins TRBV6-1 and TRBJ2-1, with 10 bases identical to TRBD1. The CDR3 DNA reads as TGTGCCAGCAGTAAGACAGGGGGCGAAGGTTTCGGTGAGCAGTTCTTC. Translated, it gives CASSKTGGEGFGEQFF.